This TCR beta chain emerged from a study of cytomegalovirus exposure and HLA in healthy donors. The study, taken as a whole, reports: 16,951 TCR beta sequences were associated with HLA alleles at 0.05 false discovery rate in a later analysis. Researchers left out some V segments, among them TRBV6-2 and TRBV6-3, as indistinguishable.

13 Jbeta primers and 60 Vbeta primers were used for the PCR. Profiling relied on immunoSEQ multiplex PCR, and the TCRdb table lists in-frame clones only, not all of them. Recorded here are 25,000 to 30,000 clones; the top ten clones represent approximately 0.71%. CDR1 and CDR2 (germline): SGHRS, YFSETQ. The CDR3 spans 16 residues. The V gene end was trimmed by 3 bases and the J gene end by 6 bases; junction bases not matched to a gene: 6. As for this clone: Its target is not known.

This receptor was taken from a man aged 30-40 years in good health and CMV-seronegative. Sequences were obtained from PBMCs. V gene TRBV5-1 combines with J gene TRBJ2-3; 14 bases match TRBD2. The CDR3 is CASSSGTSGGLDTQYF. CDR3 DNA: TGCGCCAGCAGCTCCGGGACTAGCGGGGGTTTGGATACGCAGTATTTT.